This T cell receptor (beta chain) was identified during a study of regulatory T cells in long-lasting Graves disease. Study-wide results and caveats: TCR diversity in persistent Graves' patients was below that of newly diagnosed ones.

As regards this clonotype: Its target is unknown. This sequence may be a read error, since a much larger clone differs from it by one base.

Documented time point: newly diagnosed GD, antithyroid drugs for less than 3 months. With RNA extracted from PBMCs as input, the TCR library was made. To make TCR beta libraries, researchers used iRepertoire HTBI primers and Arm-PCR of CDR3 regions. In TCRdb, the multiplex PCR reads were re-called with MiXCR into one record per CDR3 protein. Altogether 400,000 to 500,000 distinct CDR3 sequences are present, 15% being singletons, with the ten largest covering over 15%. CDR1 and CDR2 from the germline V gene are DFQATT and SNEGSKA (reference sequence). CDR3 length equals 13 residues. This sample also appeared in a second study, on T cells in Graves' hyperthyroidism and ophthalmopathy. This second report adds: Most thyroid clonotypes with frequency above 0.001 were detected in blood.

The receptor was isolated from a woman aged 25 to 39 with Graves disease. The V call is TRBV20-1, the J call TRBJ2-3; D unclear. The specimen was peripheral blood mononuclear cells (PBMCs), collected at new diagnosis, from a patient treated with antithyroid drugs. The CDR3 bases are TGCAGTGCCCCCGTTGGGCGAACAGATATGCAGTATTTT. Its translation: CSAPVGRTDMQYF.